This TCR beta chain was recovered during a study of OX40 agonist ivuxolimab in advanced cancers. Blood got drawn at baseline, again on cycle 4 day 1, and then on cycle 7 day 1. Profiled with immunoSEQ multiplex PCR; TCRdb holds only in-frame clones, not every one. The table lists tens of thousands of clones, around nine tenths of them singletons. Study-level results: Those patients achieving a partial response at 0.1-3.0 mg/kg showed among the lowest clonal expansion. The investigators did not determine what antigen specificity the expanded peripheral T cells had. At doses 0.1 to 3.0 mg/kg, CD4+ and CD8+ clones expanded.

Trimming cost V 3 bases and J 2 bases, with 10 bases left between them. Germline-derived CDR1 and CDR2 are ENHRY and SYGVKD. The CDR3 contains 14 residues. To note about this clone: Its matching antigen is unknown.

V is TRBV10-3 and J is TRBJ1-1, with D possibly matching TRBD1 (5 bases). The source of this sequence is an adult with an advanced solid tumor such as melanoma, head and neck, liver or kidney cancer. The sample here was CD4+ or CD8+ T cells sorted from blood, taken in a trial of the OX40 agonist ivuxolimab. The CDR3 nucleotides read TGTGCCATCAGTGAAAACGACAGTAACACTGAAGCTTTCTTT. Translating gives CAISENDSNTEAFF.